A single sample is the source of the 29 T cell receptor beta chains below, sequenced in a study of CXCR3-negative and CXCR3-positive naive CD8 T cells. Carrying UMI labels, the TRB cDNA libraries were prepared through 5' RACE. TCRdb reprocessed the 5' RACE reads and keeps a single row for each CDR3 protein, giving no DNA. The repertoire table contains 150,000 to 170,000 distinct CDR3 sequences. Their specific antigens are unknown. Regarding the study as a whole: Hydrophobicity of TRB CDR3s was greater in CXCR3-positive naive cells than in CXCR3-negative naive cells.

Sequenced input: naive CXCR3+ CD8+ T cells from blood. Stated subset: CD45RO-CCR7+CD27+CD95- naive CD8+ T cells expressing CXCR3 (TNR3+). The receptors here all came from a human donor in good health. Some clones in this sample may be carry-over from other donors' samples.

The gene calls are TRBV7-9 and TRBJ2-1; the TRBD2 assignment by TCRdb is unverifiable without DNA. Germline-derived CDR1 and CDR2 are SEHNR and FQNEAQ (reference sequence). The CDR3 extends over 15 amino acids. The CDR3 region is CASSSLAGASDEQFF.

The chain couples TRBV29-1 to TRBJ2-7; TCRdb's D call of TRBD2 is untestable without DNA. This CDR3 comprises 13 residues. Per germline, CDR1 SQVTM and CDR2 ANQGSEA. The CDR3 here is CSVRDKPSYEQYF.

The V and J genes are TRBV9 and TRBJ2-1; TCRdb designates TRBD1, a call that cannot be tested without DNA. This CDR3 region has 16 residues. Germline lookup yields CDR1 SGDLS and CDR2 YYNGEE. The CDR3 protein is CASSVDGAGSYNEQFF.

The chain recombines TRBV10-3 with TRBJ2-1; no DNA is available, so the TRBD2 call from TCRdb remains unchecked. The V gene's germline CDR1 is ENHRY and CDR2 SYGVKD. The CDR3 contains 16 residues. CDR3 loop: CAISEPGGTRTNEQFF.

V is TRBV12-3 or TRBV12-4 and J is TRBJ2-1; the TCRdb call, TRBD1, lacks DNA for checking. The CDR3 has 15 residues. This CDR3 is CASSSTGVSYNEQFF.

The gene calls are TRBV7-9 and TRBJ1-2. Per the germline V gene, CDR1 is SEHNR and CDR2 is FQNEAQ (reference sequence). The CDR3 spans 15 residues. The CDR3 reads CASSLSGIEVYGYTF.

This chain uses TRBV9 with TRBJ1-1; no DNA is available, so the TRBD1 call from TCRdb remains unchecked. This CDR3 has 15 residues. Germline CDR1 SGDLS, CDR2 YYNGEE. The CDR3 loop reads CASSLTGRLNTEAFF.

This rearrangement joins TRBV29-1 to TRBJ2-1; TCRdb's D call of TRBD1 is untestable without DNA. This CDR3 comprises 13 residues. Per the germline V gene, CDR1 is SQVTM and CDR2 is ANQGSEA. CDR3 residues: CSGTGTENNEQFF.

The chain couples TRBV4-3 to TRBJ2-7; TCRdb designates TRBD1, a call that cannot be tested without DNA. This CDR3 region has 14 residues. Germline-derived CDR1 and CDR2 are LGHNA and YSLEER. The CDR3 is CASSQGTGFYEQYF.

V gene TRBV7-9 combines with J gene TRBJ1-2; TCRdb's D call of TRBD1 is untestable without DNA. The CDR3 is made up of 16 amino acids. Germline V gene sequence: CDR1 SEHNR, CDR2 FQNEAQ (reference sequence). The CDR3 sequence is CASSLSLRGGVDGYTF.

V is TRBV5-1 and J is TRBJ2-2; the D call from TCRdb, TRBD1, cannot be confirmed without DNA. CDR1 and CDR2 from the germline V gene are SGHRS and YFSETQ. The CDR3 spans 15 residues. This CDR3 is CASSLWGSNTGELFF.

The V call is TRBV7-9, the J call TRBJ1-1; TCRdb reports TRBD1, a call that lacks DNA to check it against. Germline V gene data show CDR1 as SEHNR and CDR2 as FQNEAQ (reference sequence). The CDR3 runs to 13 residues. The CDR3 here is CASSPTVETEAFF.

This chain joins TRBV12-3 or TRBV12-4 and TRBJ2-2; checking the TCRdb D call of TRBD1 is not possible without DNA. The CDR3 sequence is 14 residues long. This chain's CDR3 is CASSRGQFTGELFF.

This chain links TRBV12-3 or TRBV12-4 with TRBJ1-1; TCRdb returns TRBD1, unconfirmable since there is no DNA. The CDR3 is made up of 14 amino acids. CDR3 amino acids: CASSFGRGGTEAFF.

The rearrangement uses TRBV19 and TRBJ1-5; as DNA is missing, the TRBD1 call by TCRdb cannot be tested. Germline loops: CDR1 LNHDA, CDR2 SQIVND (reference sequence). The CDR3 has 16 amino acids. The CDR3 region is CASSMRRQLVYQPQHF.

V usage is TRBV14 and J usage is TRBJ1-1; with no DNA, the TCRdb D assignment of TRBD1 cannot be verified. Germline-derived CDR1 and CDR2 are SGHDN and FVKESK. This CDR3 is 16 amino acids long. CDR3 sequence: CASSDKKGASNTEAFF.

The chain has TRBV5-1 and TRBJ2-7; TCRdb's D call of TRBD2 is untestable without DNA. Germline V gene sequence: CDR1 SGHRS, CDR2 YFSETQ. There are 16 residues in the CDR3. CDR3: CASSPGLAGGAYEQYF. Full variable domain (missing parts from reference TRBV5-1 and TRBJ2-7): KAGVTQTPRYLIKTRGQQVTLSCSPISGHRSVSWYQQTPGQGLQFLFEYFSETQRNKGNFPGRFSGRQFSNSRSEMNVSTLELGDSALYLCASSPGLAGGAYEQYFGPGTRLTVT.

The chain employs TRBV20-1 and TRBJ2-3; TCRdb selects TRBD1, and the lack of DNA leaves this call unchecked. Germline V gene data show CDR1 as DFQATT and CDR2 as SNEGSKA (reference sequence). CDR3 length equals 15 residues. The CDR3 here is CSARPTGGRTDTQYF.

The chain combines TRBV29-1 with TRBJ2-5; as DNA is missing, the TRBD1 call by TCRdb cannot be tested. The CDR3 is 15 amino acids. The germline CDR1 and CDR2 sequences are SQVTM and ANQGSEA. The CDR3 loop is CSVEFRTGIQETQYF.

The rearrangement uses TRBV12-3 or TRBV12-4 and TRBJ1-2. The CDR3 covers 11 residues. This CDR3 is CASQGNYGYTF.

The J gene is TRBJ2-7, the V gene TRBV4-3; TCRdb's D call, TRBD2, is unchecked because there is no DNA. The germline V gene encodes CDR1 LGHNA and CDR2 YSLEER. The CDR3 consists of 17 residues. The CDR3 is CASSPSPGGVSSYEQYF.

V and J are TRBV27 and TRBJ1-5. CDR3 length equals 12 residues. CDR1 is MNHEY, CDR2 SMNVEV, per germline (reference sequence). CDR3 residues: CASRKSNQPQHF.

J is TRBJ2-3 and V is TRBV6-2 or TRBV6-3; as DNA is missing, the TRBD2 call by TCRdb cannot be tested. This CDR3 comprises 22 residues. CDR1 is MNHEY and CDR2 is SVGEGT in the germline V gene. CDR3 region: CASSYYSPGTSGGHVPPDTQYF.

The chain carries TRBV3-1 and TRBJ2-3; TCRdb's D gene call, TRBD1, goes unchecked for lack of DNA. This CDR3 has 16 amino acids. Germline V gene sequence: CDR1 LGHDT, CDR2 YNNKEL (reference sequence). The CDR3 protein is CASSQDPGTGIHTQYF.

CDR3 protein: CASSVTGAPTYEQYF. The V gene is TRBV9, the J gene TRBJ2-7; TCRdb outputs TRBD1, but without DNA this stays unchecked. The CDR3 has 15 residues. Per the germline V gene, CDR1 is SGDLS and CDR2 is YYNGEE. The variable domain in full, with the rest retrieved from reference TRBV9 and TRBJ2-7, is DSGVTQTPKHLITATGQRVTLRCSPRSGDLSVYWYQQSLDQGLQFLIQYYNGEERAKGNILERFSAQQFPDLHSELNLSSLELGDSALYFCASSVTGAPTYEQYFGPGTRLTVT.

The rearrangement links TRBV29-1 to TRBJ2-3; TCRdb gives TRBD1 as the D gene, but with no DNA this cannot be confirmed. The CDR3 extends over 15 amino acids. From germline, CDR1 is SQVTM and CDR2 ANQGSEA. The CDR3 sequence is CSVEGQGFHTDTQYF.

The gene calls are TRBV2 and TRBJ2-2; TCRdb designates TRBD1, a call that cannot be tested without DNA. This CDR3 spans 15 amino acids. CDR1 and CDR2 from the germline V gene are SNHLY and FYNNEI. CDR3 protein: CASSDAGGWTGELFF.

The gene calls are TRBV29-1 and TRBJ2-7; the D call from TCRdb, TRBD1, cannot be confirmed without DNA. The CDR3 has 15 amino acids. Germline V gene data show CDR1 as SQVTM and CDR2 as ANQGSEA. The chain's CDR3 is CSARGDDSPLYEQYF.

V gene TRBV19 combines with J gene TRBJ1-1; TCRdb returns TRBD1, unconfirmable since there is no DNA. The CDR3 consists of 13 residues. Germline lookup yields CDR1 LNHDA and CDR2 SQIVND (reference sequence). CDR3: CASTVTGNTEAFF.